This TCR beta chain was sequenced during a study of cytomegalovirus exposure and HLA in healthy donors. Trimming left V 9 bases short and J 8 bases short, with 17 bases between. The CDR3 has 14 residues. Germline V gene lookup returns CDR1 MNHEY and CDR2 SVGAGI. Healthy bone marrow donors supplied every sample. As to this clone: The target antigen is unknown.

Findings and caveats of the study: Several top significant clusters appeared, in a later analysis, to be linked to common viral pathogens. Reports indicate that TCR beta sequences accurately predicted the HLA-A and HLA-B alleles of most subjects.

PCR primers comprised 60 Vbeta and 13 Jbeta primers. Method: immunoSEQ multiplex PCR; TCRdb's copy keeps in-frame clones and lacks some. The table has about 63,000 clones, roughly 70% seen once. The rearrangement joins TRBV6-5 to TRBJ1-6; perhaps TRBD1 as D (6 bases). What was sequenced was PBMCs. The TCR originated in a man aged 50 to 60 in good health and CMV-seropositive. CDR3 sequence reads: CASRLDSGDSPLHF. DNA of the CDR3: TGTGCCAGTCGCCTGGACAGTGGGGATTCACCCCTCCACTTT.